The 25 T cell receptor beta chains reported below all come from one sample, sequenced in a study of identical twins. TCRdb reprocessed the 5' RACE reads with MiXCR, giving one entry per CDR3 protein. The data show hundreds of thousands of distinct CDR3 sequences, approximately 24% seen once. This same sample was also taken into another study, of T cells expressing NK-cell markers.

Sequencing was done on a sample of CD4+ T cells sorted from blood. The receptors were gathered from a woman under 30 in good health.

The V gene is TRBV3-1, the J gene TRBJ1-2, with TRBD1 as a possible D gene (5 bases). The ends were cut back, 0 bases at V and 4 bases at J, with 12 bases in the middle. The CDR3 runs 15 residues. Germline CDR1 reads LGHDT; CDR2 reads YNNKEL (reference sequence). The CDR3 nucleotides are TGTGCCAGCAGCCAAGAGGGGGTTTCGCTCTATGGCTACACCTTC. Translating it yields CASSQEGVSLYGYTF.

In this sample, this clonotype turned up a few times. The chain combines TRBV10-3 with TRBJ1-2; D ambiguous. The CDR3 covers 13 residues. V lost 3 bases and J lost 3, with 8 bases in between. The germline gives CDR1 ENHRY, CDR2 SYGVKD. The CDR3 reads CAISEIEYYGYTF. CDR3 DNA: TGTGCCATCAGTGAAATAGAATACTATGGCTACACCTTC.

This clonotype occurred a few times. This chain uses TRBV20-1 with TRBJ2-1; TRBD2 matches 11 bases. The ends lost 3 bases at V and 10 bases at J; junction bases unmatched: 17. Germline assignment: CDR1 DFQATT and CDR2 SNEGSKA (reference sequence). The CDR3 runs to 17 residues. CDR3 amino acids: CSASPRRTSGWGREQFF. CDR3 DNA: TGCAGTGCTAGTCCTAGGCGGACTAGCGGGTGGGGTAGGGAGCAGTTCTTC.

This clonotype has only a few counts. The chain joins TRBV18 to TRBJ2-7, with a weak D call TRBD1 (6 bases). V lost 5 bases, J lost 2 bases, and 10 bases lay in between. The length of the CDR3 is 13 residues. Germline loops: CDR1 KGHSH, CDR2 LQKENI. CDR3 protein: CASSDRSPYEQYF. CDR3 in DNA: TGTGCCAGCTCAGACAGGTCCCCCTACGAGCAGTACTTC.

J is TRBJ2-5 and V is TRBV5-1; D tentatively reads TRBD1 or TRBD2 (5 bases each). The length of the CDR3 is 15 residues. The germline V and J ends were trimmed by 0 bases and 0 bases, with 9 bases remaining between them. Germline lookup yields CDR1 SGHRS and CDR2 YFSETQ. The CDR3: CASSLGDPDQETQYF. The CDR3 coding sequence is TGCGCCAGCAGCTTGGGGGACCCCGACCAAGAGACCCAGTACTTC.

V is TRBV5-1 and J is TRBJ2-1; 10 bases are shared with TRBD2. Germline V gene sequence: CDR1 SGHRS, CDR2 YFSETQ. The CDR3 is made up of 16 amino acids. J gave up 8 bases and V 0 bases, and 8 bases lay outside the gene matches. DNA of the CDR3: TGCGCCAGCAGCTTGGGACTAGCGGGTGAAGGGGATGAGCAGTTCTTC. Translating it yields CASSLGLAGEGDEQFF.

The rearrangement joins TRBV30 to TRBJ2-1; 7 nucleotides agree with TRBD2. V was clipped by 1 base and J by 11 bases; unmatched bases: 11. This CDR3 spans 14 amino acids. The germline CDR1 and CDR2 sequences are GTSNPN and SVGIG (reference sequence). The CDR3 DNA reads as TGTGCCTGGAGTGCTGGCGGGAGCCCGCGACAGCAGTTCTTC. Protein product: CAWSAGGSPRQQFF.

This clonotype was detected only a few times. The chain has TRBV13 and TRBJ2-2; TRBD1 might be the D (5 bases). The V and J ends lost 5 bases and 12 bases respectively, with 22 bases between them. CDR3 length: 15 amino acids. CDR1 and CDR2 (germline): PRHDT, FYEKMQ (reference sequence). The CDR3 protein is CASSPPDTSVGKLFF. The CDR3 DNA reads TGTGCCAGCAGCCCTCCGGACACGTCGGTAGGAAAGCTGTTTTTT.

This clonotype was counted a few times. The chain links TRBV20-1 to TRBJ2-2, with TRBD2 matching over 10 bases. The germline V gene has CDR1 DFQATT and CDR2 SNEGSKA (reference sequence). The V and J ends lost 5 bases and 3 bases, in that order; junction bases with no gene match: 6. The CDR3 is 15 residues long. CDR3 DNA sequence: TGCAGTGCTTTAATAGCGGGAGGCGACACCGGGGAGCTGTTTTTT. Protein product: CSALIAGGDTGELFF.

This clonotype appeared a few times. The CDR3 spells CASSSRTGDNEQYF. In DNA, the CDR3 is TGTGCCAGCAGCTCGAGGACAGGGGATAACGAGCAGTACTTC. The J gene is TRBJ2-7, the V gene TRBV12-3 or TRBV12-4; 9 bases fit TRBD1. This CDR3 spans 14 amino acids. With V trimmed by 6 bases and J by 5 bases, 8 bases remained unmatched.

V is TRBV4-1 and J is TRBJ2-3, with a tentative D call TRBD1 (6 bases). The V end was cut by 3 bases, the J end by 4 bases, with 11 bases between. The germline CDR1 and CDR2 sequences are MGHRA and YSYEKL. The CDR3 length is 14 residues. In DNA, the CDR3 is TGCGCCAGCAGCCAGGACAGACAGCCAGATACGCAGTATTTT. Protein sequence: CASSQDRQPDTQYF.

The CDR3 DNA reads TGCGCCAGCAGCTTGGCCGGGATAGCGGGAGAATCGGAGTTCTTC. Its protein product is CASSLAGIAGESEFF. This sequence joins TRBV5-1 and TRBJ2-1; TRBD2 matches 9 bases. The CDR3 totals 15 residues. Germline lookup yields CDR1 SGHRS and CDR2 YFSETQ. The junction had 12 bases not matched to a gene; V was cut back by 0 bases and J by 14 bases.

This chain uses TRBV10-1 with TRBJ1-4; D is undetermined. The V end was cut by 7 bases, the J end by 11 bases, with 8 bases between. Germline loops: CDR1 WNHNN, CDR2 SYGVQD (reference sequence). CDR3 size: 10 residues. The CDR3 DNA sequence: TGCGCCAGCATACCGTCGAAACTGTTTTTT. Translated, it gives CASIPSKLFF.

The V call is TRBV11-2, the J call TRBJ2-7; a possible D gene is TRBD1 (5 bases). CDR1 SGHAT and CDR2 FQNNGV come from the germline V gene. The germline V and J ends were trimmed by 0 bases and 6 bases, with 15 bases remaining between them. This CDR3 region has 15 residues. The CDR3 coding sequence is TGTGCCAGCAGCTTAGATCTCGGCAGGGCCTTCGAGCAGTACTTC. This gives the protein CASSLDLGRAFEQYF.

J is TRBJ2-7 and V is TRBV11-3; TRBD1 matches at 8 bases. Germline V gene data show CDR1 as SGHNT and CDR2 as YENEEA. V gave up 7 bases and J gave up 7 bases; unmatched junction bases: 9. The CDR3 length is 13 residues. CDR3 nucleotide sequence: TGTGCCAGCACGGGACAGGACCCCTCAGAGCAGTACTTC. Encoded protein: CASTGQDPSEQYF.

V gene TRBV27 combines with J gene TRBJ2-2; maybe TRBD1 (6 bases). The CDR3 has 15 amino acids. Germline V CDR1 and CDR2: MNHEY, SMNVEV (reference sequence). V was pared by 8 bases and J by 1 base, with 14 bases between. The CDR3 DNA reads as TGTGCCAGCCGACCCCTGGACAGGAACACCGGGGAGCTGTTTTTT. It translates to CASRPLDRNTGELFF.

The rearrangement uses TRBV12-3 or TRBV12-4 and TRBJ2-3; D is uncertain. CDR3 length: 13 residues. Trimming took 2 bases from V and 3 from J, leaving 6 bases between them. The CDR3: CASSLYRTDTQYF. In nucleotides, the CDR3 is TGTGCCAGCAGTTTATATAGGACAGATACGCAGTATTTT.

This clonotype was seen a handful of times. The chain joins TRBV10-3 to TRBJ1-3; D might be TRBD1 (5 bases). Trimming stripped 8 bases from V and 2 bases from J, with 16 bases between. This CDR3 spans 15 amino acids. Germline CDR1 reads ENHRY; CDR2 reads SYGVKD. The chain's CDR3 is CAIGETAPPGNTIYF. The DNA for the CDR3 is TGTGCCATCGGGGAGACAGCCCCACCTGGAAACACCATATATTTT.

This clonotype is a singleton in its sample. The gene calls are TRBV4-1 and TRBJ2-1, with 14 bases matching TRBD2. Per the germline V gene, CDR1 is MGHRA and CDR2 is YSYEKL. V shed 5 bases, J shed 15 bases, and the junction held 12 bases outside the gene matches. The CDR3 extends over 15 amino acids. The CDR3 sequence is CASSSAGLAGDDLFF. For the CDR3, the DNA is TGCGCCAGCAGCTCAGCGGGACTAGCGGGAGATGATCTGTTCTTC.

CDR3 sequence: CASRQQGAPYNEQFF. CDR3 in DNA: TGTGCCAGCAGACAGCAGGGGGCTCCCTACAATGAGCAGTTCTTC. The chain links TRBV7-9 to TRBJ2-1, with 8 bases matching TRBD1. V dropped 6 bases and J dropped 2; count of bases not matched to a gene: 6. CDR3 size: 15 residues. Germline V gives CDR1 SEHNR, CDR2 FQNEAQ (reference sequence).

This clonotype was seen a few times. The V gene is TRBV5-1, the J gene TRBJ2-5, with D tentatively TRBD2 (6 bases). There are 15 residues in the CDR3. Trimming removed 4 bases at V and 2 bases at J, with 15 bases between. From germline, CDR1 is SGHRS and CDR2 YFSETQ. Here the CDR3 DNA reads TGCGCCAGCAGCAGGGCCCTAGCGATACAAGAGACCCAGTACTTC. Translated, it gives CASSRALAIQETQYF.

This clonotype was detected a few times. The chain links TRBV7-9 to TRBJ2-7; a weak D match, TRBD2 (5 bases). The CDR3 runs to 15 residues. V was cut by 1 base and J by 6 bases, with 16 bases left in between. Per germline, CDR1 SEHNR and CDR2 FQNEAQ (reference sequence). The CDR3 spells CASSLGHPRGGEQYF. CDR3 in DNA: TGTGCCAGCAGCTTAGGGCACCCCCGGGGTGGCGAGCAGTACTTC.

This clonotype was observed a few times. The chain has TRBV20-1 and TRBJ1-5; the D gene is possibly TRBD1 (6 bases). Germline values: CDR1 DFQATT, CDR2 SNEGSKA (reference sequence). Trimming removed 6 bases at V and 6 bases at J, with 12 bases between. The CDR3 runs to 12 residues. The CDR3 loop is CSAKQGPQPQHF. The CDR3 DNA reads as TGCAGTGCCAAGCAGGGGCCTCAGCCCCAGCATTTT.

This clonotype was seen more than once but under ten times. V gene TRBV20-1 combines with J gene TRBJ2-2; TRBD1 matches 8 bases. The germline CDR1 and CDR2 sequences are DFQATT and SNEGSKA (reference sequence). The CDR3 runs 13 residues. J lost 6 bases, V lost 3 bases, and 3 bases had no gene match. This chain's CDR3 is CSASQGASGELFF. The CDR3 bases are TGCAGTGCTAGCCAGGGGGCTTCCGGGGAGCTGTTTTTT.

The rearrangement joins TRBV12-3 or TRBV12-4 to TRBJ2-2; TRBD1 matches 10 bases. This CDR3 has 15 amino acids. The junction had 6 bases not matched to a gene; V was cut back by 6 bases and J by 5 bases. The CDR3 here is CASRTTGGSTGELFF. The CDR3 coding sequence is TGTGCCAGCAGAACGACAGGGGGCTCTACCGGGGAGCTGTTTTTT.